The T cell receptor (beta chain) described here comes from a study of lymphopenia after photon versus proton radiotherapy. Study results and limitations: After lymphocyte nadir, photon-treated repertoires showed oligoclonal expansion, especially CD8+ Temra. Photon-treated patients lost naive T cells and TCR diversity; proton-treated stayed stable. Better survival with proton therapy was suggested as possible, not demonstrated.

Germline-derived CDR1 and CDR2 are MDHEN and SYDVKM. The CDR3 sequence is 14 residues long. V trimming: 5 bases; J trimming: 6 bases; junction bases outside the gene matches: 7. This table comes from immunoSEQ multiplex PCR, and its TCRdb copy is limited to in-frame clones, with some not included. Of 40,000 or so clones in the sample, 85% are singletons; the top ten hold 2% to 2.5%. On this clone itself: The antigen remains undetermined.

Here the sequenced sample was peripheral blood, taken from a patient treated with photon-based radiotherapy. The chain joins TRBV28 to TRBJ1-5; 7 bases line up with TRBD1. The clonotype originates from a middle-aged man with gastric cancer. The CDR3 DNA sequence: TGTGCCAGCAGTCGGACAGGTTATTTTCAGCCCCAGCATTTT. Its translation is CASSRTGYFQPQHF.